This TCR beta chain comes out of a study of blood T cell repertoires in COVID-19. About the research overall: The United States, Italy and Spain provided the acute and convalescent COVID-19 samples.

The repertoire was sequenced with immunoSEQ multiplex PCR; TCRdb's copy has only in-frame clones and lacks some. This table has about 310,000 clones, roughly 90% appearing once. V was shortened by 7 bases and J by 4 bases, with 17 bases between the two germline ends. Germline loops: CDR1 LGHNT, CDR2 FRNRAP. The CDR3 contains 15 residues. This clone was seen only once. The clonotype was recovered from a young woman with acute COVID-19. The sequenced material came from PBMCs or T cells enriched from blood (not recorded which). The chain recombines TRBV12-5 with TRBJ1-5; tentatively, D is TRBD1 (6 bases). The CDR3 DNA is TGTGCTAGTGCTTACCGACAGGAACTTAATCAGCCCCAGCATTTT. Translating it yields CASAYRQELNQPQHF.